This TCR beta chain was obtained from a study of response to subunit inactivated influenza vaccine. TCRdb re-called the RT-PCR reads through MiXCR, storing one row per CDR3 protein. The data hold a few hundred thousand distinct CDR3 sequences, with 14% observed a single time. Overall study findings and caveats: Authors suggested seasonal influenza vaccinations each recruit few new T cells.

Remarks on this clonotype: Its antigen is as yet unknown.

The sequence derives from a middle-aged man who received an inactivated influenza vaccine. The material was PBMCs from blood, obtained 11 to 12 days after vaccination.

The CDR3 loop is CSAPLAGGRGGQYF. DNA of the CDR3: TGCAGTGCTCCTCTAGCGGGAGGGAGGGGTGGACAGTACTTC. The rearrangement joins TRBV20-1 to TRBJ2-7, with 12 bases identical to TRBD2. Per the germline V gene, CDR1 is DFQATT and CDR2 is SNEGSKA (reference sequence). The CDR3 sequence is 14 residues long. V trimming: 5 bases; J trimming: 10 bases; junction bases outside the gene matches: 12.